These 10 T cell receptor beta chains were all obtained from the same sample, sequenced in a study of blood T cell repertoires in COVID-19. The protocol was immunoSEQ multiplex PCR, while the TCRdb copy is restricted to in-frame clones and leaves out a portion. The sample comprises some 430,000 clones, 90% of which are singletons, and approximately 0.65% rests with the top ten. What was sequenced was PBMCs or T cells enriched from blood (not recorded which). The receptors derive from a man younger than 35 who had recovered from COVID-19.

The V gene is TRBV2, the J gene TRBJ2-6; D is possibly TRBD1 (5 bases). CDR3 length: 20 residues. The germline CDR1 and CDR2 sequences are SNHLY and FYNNEI. Trimming left V 4 bases short and J 1 base short, with 23 bases between. The CDR3 spells CASSVFPTQGGISGANVLTF. The CDR3 coding sequence is TGTGCCAGCAGTGTCTTCCCAACCCAGGGTGGGATTTCTGGGGCCAACGTCCTGACTTTC.

The rearrangement links TRBV13 to TRBJ2-7, with TRBD2 matching 8 bases. The junction had 7 bases not matched to a gene; V was cut back by 3 bases and J by 6 bases. The length of the CDR3 is 14 residues. Germline CDR1 is PRHDT and CDR2 is FYEKMQ (reference sequence). Here the CDR3 reads CASSFQRGQVEQYF. DNA of the CDR3: TGTGCCAGCAGCTTCCAGCGGGGGCAGGTCGAGCAGTACTTC.

The chain has TRBV28 and TRBJ1-2; no clear D gene. CDR3 size: 12 residues. V shed 9 bases and J shed 8 bases, with 16 bases lying between them. Germline V gene lookup returns CDR1 MDHEN and CDR2 SYDVKM. CDR3 DNA sequence: TGTGCCAGTGCGCTTGTTGGGCAAGGCTACACCTTC. Translated: CASALVGQGYTF.

The chain uses TRBV28 and TRBJ1-2; possible D gene TRBD1, 6 bases. Germline CDR1 reads MDHEN; CDR2 reads SYDVKM. The CDR3 extends over 14 amino acids. V gave up 5 bases and J gave up 5 bases, with 15 bases separating them. CDR3 nucleotide sequence: TGTGCCAGCAGTCTCCACAGGGCCGGGTATGGCTACACCTTC. It translates to CASSLHRAGYGYTF.

V gene TRBV19 combines with J gene TRBJ1-1, with a tentative D call TRBD1 (5 bases). V lost 3 bases and J 6 bases, leaving 11 bases between the germline ends. Germline lookup yields CDR1 LNHDA and CDR2 SQIVND (reference sequence). CDR3 length equals 13 residues. CDR3 amino acids: CASSIIREAEAFF. In nucleotides, the CDR3 is TGTGCCAGTAGTATTATCAGGGAGGCTGAAGCTTTCTTT.

The V and J genes are TRBV24-1 and TRBJ1-1, with D tentatively TRBD1 (5 bases). Trimming removed 9 bases at V and 5 bases at J, with 12 bases between. This CDR3 has 12 amino acids. CDR1 KGHDR and CDR2 SFDVKD come from the germline V gene. Here the CDR3 reads CATGAPGTEAFF. Written as DNA, the CDR3 is TGTGCCACCGGGGCCCCCGGGACTGAAGCTTTCTTT.

The chain carries TRBV5-1 and TRBJ2-2, with a possible D match to TRBD1 (5 bases). The V and J ends lost 6 bases and 6 bases respectively, with 12 bases between them. CDR3 length: 13 amino acids. Germline V lookup: CDR1 SGHRS, CDR2 YFSETQ. In DNA form, the CDR3 reads TGCGCCAGCAAGCAGGGATCCGCCGGGGAGCTGTTTTTT. Translation: CASKQGSAGELFF.

V and J are TRBV18 and TRBJ1-5; TRBD1 matches at 7 bases. Germline CDR1 is KGHSH and CDR2 is LQKENI. Losses at the gene ends were 2 bases for V and 6 bases for J; bases not matched to a gene: 4. CDR3 length equals 14 residues. CDR3 sequence: CASSPLGGFQPQHF. The DNA of the CDR3 is TGTGCCAGCTCACCATTAGGGGGCTTTCAGCCCCAGCATTTT.

The chain combines TRBV28 with TRBJ1-2; TRBD1 matches 7 bases. V lost 6 bases to trimming and J lost 2 bases; unmatched junction nucleotides: 0. The CDR3 has 12 residues. The germline V gene has CDR1 MDHEN and CDR2 SYDVKM. The CDR3 region is CASRGQNYGYTF. CDR3 nucleotide sequence: TGTGCCAGCAGGGGACAGAACTATGGCTACACCTTC.

The chain couples TRBV5-8 to TRBJ1-5; D possibly corresponds to TRBD1 (6 bases). The ends were cut back, 3 bases at V and 3 bases at J, with 10 bases in the middle. The CDR3 sequence is 14 residues long. Germline V CDR1 and CDR2: SGHTS, YDEGEE. The CDR3 DNA reads TGTGCCAGCAGCTCTAGGGGACACAATCAGCCCCAGCATTTT. Residues: CASSSRGHNQPQHF.